The sequence of this T cell receptor (beta chain) was determined in a study of blood T cell repertoires in COVID-19. The overall study: The cDNA or gDNA used as material had been derived from T cells, B-cell-depleted T cells, or PBMCs.

Authors' data handling: Estimation of nucleated cell counts was performed using reference gene primer amplification. Sequencing used immunoSEQ multiplex PCR; TCRdb keeps in-frame clones, though not all of them. The V and J calls and clone size are taken from that table; D and trimming were inferred from the DNA. The table has approximately 150,000 clones, about 80% seen once. Between the trimmed V and J ends, which lost 0 bases and 0 bases, there was a span of 9 bases. This CDR3 has 16 amino acids. The V gene's germline CDR1 is SGHTA and CDR2 FQGNSA. The clonotype was recovered from a woman aged 80 or older with acute or convalescent COVID-19. The sequenced sample consisted of peripheral blood. The chain uses TRBV7-2 and TRBJ2-4, with a possible D match to TRBD1 (6 bases). CDR3 sequence: CASSLATGLAKNIQYF. The CDR3 bases are TGTGCCAGCAGCTTAGCGACAGGACTAGCCAAAAACATTCAGTACTTC.